This T cell receptor beta chain was captured in a study of a mutant IDH1 vaccine in newly diagnosed glioma. For the study at large: The treated population exhibited a male proportion of roughly 60%, a female proportion of about 38%, and a mean age of around 40 years. Radiotherapy, temozolomide, or both had been given previously, and both were given to most.

V lost 7 bases and J 2 bases, leaving 14 bases between the germline ends. The CDR3 length is 13 residues. CDR1 and CDR2 (germline): SQVTM, ANQGSEA. This table comes from immunoSEQ multiplex PCR, and its TCRdb copy is limited to in-frame clones, with some not included. The table lists around 70,000 clones, roughly 84% of them singletons. This clone has just a few counts. Its specificity is unknown. Time point noted: week 35, safety follow-up. The content of each vaccine dose was 300 ug of mutant IDH1 20-mer peptide, and topical imiquimod accompanied it. New WHO grade 3 or 4 IDH1-mutant, ATRX-lost astrocytomas were present in all donors.

J is TRBJ1-1 and V is TRBV29-1; D is unresolved. The input for sequencing was PBMCs, taken from a glioma patient whose treatment included an IDH1 peptide vaccine. This clonotype was sampled from a man younger than 35 with glioma. The CDR3 reads CSGRDPYNTEAFF. Here the CDR3 DNA reads TGCAGCGGGAGAGACCCGTACAACACTGAAGCTTTCTTT. The full variable domain, in which reference TRBV29-1 and TRBJ1-1 provide the parts outside the CDR3, is SAVISQKPSRDICQRGTSLTIQCQVDSQVTMMFWYRQQPGQSLTLIATANQGSEATYESGFVIDKFPISRPNLTFSTLTVSNMSPEDSSIYLCSGRDPYNTEAFFGQGTRLTVV.